This T cell receptor beta chain was captured by sequencing in a study of beta chain features in type 1 diabetes. The authors reverse transcribed all of the isolated RNA, so sequencing captured expressed TCRB transcripts. Measured with immunoSEQ multiplex PCR; TCRdb has only the in-frame clones, and not every one. The sample lists about 740,000 clones, around 15% occurring once. This clone occurred a few times. Its antigen is not known. Study conclusions and caveats: Type 1 diabetes patients had moderately but significantly shorter TCRB CDR3s in all four CD4+ subsets.

Germline-derived CDR1 and CDR2 are SGHRS and YFSETQ. J lost 0 bases, V lost 4 bases, and 0 bases had no gene match. The CDR3 loop spans 15 amino acids. The source material was naive CD4+ T cells from blood. The V and J genes are TRBV5-1 and TRBJ2-1; 11 nucleotides agree with TRBD1. This clonotype was sampled from a man aged 18 to 29 with type 1 diabetes. Here the CDR3 reads CASSGTGGSYNEQFF. The CDR3 DNA sequence: TGCGCCAGCAGCGGGACAGGGGGCTCCTACAATGAGCAGTTCTTC. Using reference TRBV5-1 and TRBJ2-1 for the parts outside the CDR3, the full variable domain is KAGVTQTPRYLIKTRGQQVTLSCSPISGHRSVSWYQQTPGQGLQFLFEYFSETQRNKGNFPGRFSGRQFSNSRSEMNVSTLELGDSALYLCASSGTGGSYNEQFFGPGTRLTVL.